What follows describes a single T cell receptor beta chain. What it binds is unknown. This sample was included in a study of shared clonotypes between healthy human individuals. Study background: Ranging from 18 to 49 in age, donors were a couple of women and three men.

An assay was performed, and its level was deep. The protocol was immunoSEQ multiplex PCR, while the TCRdb copy is restricted to in-frame clones and leaves out a portion. The sample lists approximately 1.5 million clones; 97% to 99% were seen once. Study outcomes and limitations: Non-shared clonotypes had lower generation probabilities than those shared by all four donors. Measured sharing among donors was expected to vary with sequencing depth.

This CDR3 comprises 12 residues. CDR1 is MNHEY, CDR2 SVGAGI, per germline. V lost 6 bases and J 11 bases, leaving 16 bases between the germline ends. Sequencing used naive CD4+ T cells sorted from blood. Specified subset: CD45RA+ positively selected. This TCR was sampled from a man between 25 and 39 years old in good health. V is TRBV6-5 and J is TRBJ1-1, with D unclear. The CDR3 coding sequence is TGTGCCAGCAGACTGGACCGGGGTAGGGCTTTCTTT. This gives the protein CASRLDRGRAFF.